This T cell receptor (beta chain) was obtained from a study of cytomegalovirus exposure and HLA in healthy donors. This CDR3 region has 10 residues. V lost 2 bases to trimming and J lost 12 bases, with 7 bases between them. Amplification used 60 Vbeta primers and 13 Jbeta primers. Produced via immunoSEQ multiplex PCR; TCRdb's table is partial and in-frame only. Among about 55,000 clones listed, approximately 80% were seen once. The sequenced sample was PBMCs. The rearrangement joins TRBV6-7 to TRBJ1-2; no clear D. TRBV6-7 qualifies as an ORF whose function is uncertain. The sequence derives from a female donor in good health and CMV-seronegative. The CDR3 DNA reads TGTGCCAGCAGTTACATACCGGACACCTTC. Residues: CASSYIPDTF.